The present entry profiles one T cell receptor (beta chain) with its context. Its antigen remains unidentified. TCRdb keeps only in-frame clones here, not all; method: immunoSEQ multiplex PCR. Of tens of thousands of clones in the sample, 75% to 90% are singletons; the top ten hold 15% to 20%. This record belongs to a study of T cells in localized non-small cell lung cancer. Findings of the study overall: Adjacent lung had a median roughly 58 of the 100 largest tumor clones. Uninvolved adjacent lung showed the highest T cell clonality, exceeding tumor. Elevated blood T cell density was associated with longer overall survival. Investigators sequenced only a single tumor region, leaving heterogeneity possible.

V lost 1 base to trimming and J lost 8 bases, with 14 bases between them. CDR1 SGHTA and CDR2 FQGNSA come from the germline V gene. This CDR3 spans 14 amino acids. This chain links TRBV7-2 with TRBJ1-2; D gene uncertain. This receptor was obtained from a man aged 35 to 69 with stage III lung adenocarcinoma. The material was peripheral blood mononuclear cells, obtained before any cancer treatment. CDR3 loop: CASSLVLSGEGYTF. CDR3 coding DNA: TGTGCCAGCAGCTTAGTTTTATCTGGGGAAGGCTACACCTTC.